This T cell receptor beta chain was identified during a study of blood T cell repertoires in COVID-19 (dated by TCRdb to the early 2020s). Context from the whole study: Samples from collaborators originated in the United States, Italy and Spain and spanned both the acute and convalescent phases of COVID-19. Sample metadata almost always included a de-identified subject ID, COVID-19 status, age in years and sex. Samples came from the ongoing ImmuneRACE study (first 160 participants) plus 1,254 subjects from 6 global collaborators. A freely available public database, intended as a resource for researchers studying the immune response to SARS-CoV-2, is where the repertoires were released. HLA class I and class II types, where available, came from metadata supplied by the sample provider rather than from assay-based typing. The material from the prospective study consisted of cDNA or gDNA derived from T cells, B-cell-depleted T cells, or PBMCs. The dataset comprised deeply sampled blood TCRbeta repertoires from subjects exposed to, actively infected with, or recovered from COVID-19.

What the work shows at the level of the full study, not this receptor alone: The quantity of clinical and demographic metadata differed by source and by participant and was supplied without curation.

The immunoSEQ Assay, a bias-controlled multiplex PCR, was used to amplify TCRbeta CDR3 regions from genomic DNA. The study's own analysis went as follows. The number of nucleated cells in each sample was estimated by amplification of reference gene primers within the assay. To quantify the absolute abundance of each unique TCRbeta CDR3 rearrangement, sequence reads were collapsed and filtered. For each sample, productive Simpson clonality was calculated by taking the square root of Simpson's diversity index across productive rearrangements. Not all clones reach the TCRdb copy of this immuneACCESS table, which keeps in-frame sequences only. Checked studies attribute under half of the gap to unresolved V genes and leave the rest unexplained. For V, J and clone size, that table is used; D and trimming come from the DNA. The sample includes some 150,000 clones, with 84% observed a single time. Together, the top ten hold 1.6% of the sample.

CDR1 and CDR2 are read off the germline V gene as MNHEY and SVGAGI. The cysteine opens and the phenylalanine closes a CDR3 of 13 amino acids. Only the CDR3 part of the read is kept: 39 bases, read in frame from the first base. V lost 10 bases and J lost 7 bases; the stretch between them is 17 bases long. A remark on this clone: Its antigen is currently not known. No clone much larger than this one lies a single base away; base qualities are absent.

Participants in the prospective study were aged roughly 18 to 89 years, lived in under 30 United States geographic areas, and enrolled through a virtual design. In the prospective study, participants were assigned to cohorts based on the clinical history participants reported in a screening survey and a study questionnaire. Exposed participants had been in contact, within 2 weeks of entering the study, with a person who had a PCR-confirmed or clinician-diagnosed case of COVID-19. In the prospective study, mobile phlebotomists collected whole blood, serum and a nasopharyngeal or oropharyngeal swab from each participant. Participants in the prospective study had the option to provide additional blood draws and questionnaires over a roughly 2-month period. Prospective study blood samples were shipped either frozen or at room temperature before DNA extraction.

The receptor's source is a woman aged 18 to 35 who had been exposed to COVID-19. Sequencing was carried out using PBMCs or T cells enriched from blood (not recorded which). The rearrangement joined TRBV6-5 to TRBJ1-5, and TRBD1 may be the D gene, going by 6 matching bases. Here is the DNA: TGTGCCACCAAGACAGGTGATCACCAGCCCCAGCATTTT. It is translated as CATKTGDHQPQHF.